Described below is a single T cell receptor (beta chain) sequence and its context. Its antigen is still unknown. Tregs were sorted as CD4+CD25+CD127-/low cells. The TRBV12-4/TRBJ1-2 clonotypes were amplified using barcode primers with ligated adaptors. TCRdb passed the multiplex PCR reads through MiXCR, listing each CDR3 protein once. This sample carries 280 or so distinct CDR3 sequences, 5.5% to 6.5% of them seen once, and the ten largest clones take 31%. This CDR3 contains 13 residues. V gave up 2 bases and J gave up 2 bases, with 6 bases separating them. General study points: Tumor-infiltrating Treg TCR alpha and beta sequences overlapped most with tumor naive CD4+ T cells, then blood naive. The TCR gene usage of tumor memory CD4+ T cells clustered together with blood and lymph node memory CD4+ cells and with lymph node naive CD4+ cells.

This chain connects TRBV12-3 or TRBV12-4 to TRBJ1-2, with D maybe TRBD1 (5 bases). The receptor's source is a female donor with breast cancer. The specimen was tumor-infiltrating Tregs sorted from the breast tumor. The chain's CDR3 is CASSLSGNYGYTF. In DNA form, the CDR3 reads TGTGCCAGCAGTTTATCAGGGAACTATGGCTACACCTTC.